This TCR beta chain was identified in a study of blood T cells in healthy people across ages. Alongside a J-beta primer mix, a sample-barcoded 5' primer served in a second PCR lasting about 7 to 12 cycles. MiXCR, run by TCRdb on the 5' RACE reads, gives a single entry per CDR3 protein. The profile covers a few hundred thousand distinct CDR3 sequences, with roughly a quarter appearing a single time and approximately 3.5% taken by the ten largest. The germline V gene has CDR1 DFQATT and CDR2 SNEGSKA (reference sequence). The CDR3 extends over 15 amino acids. The same sample was also used in a study of T cells of mothers and their children. That publication notes: Donation was provided by three healthy Caucasian mothers along with their six children. In the second PCR, M1S primer introduced barcodes and 2-4 random bases. Researchers report slightly higher, though non-significant, overlap in related mother-child pairs than in unrelated pairs.

The chain recombines TRBV20-1 with TRBJ2-5; 11 bases are a match to TRBD2. The closer fit of TRBJ2-1 to the DNA end suggests the J call may be wrong. Sequencing was done on a sample of blood. This clonotype was sampled from a boy aged 2-15 years in good health. CDR3 nucleotides: TGCAGTGCTTTATCCGGGACTAGCGGTTACAATGAGCAGTTCTTC. The encoded protein is CSALSGTSGYNEQFF.